This T cell receptor (beta chain) was identified during a study of blood T cell repertoires in COVID-19. Looking at the study overall: Collection of acute and convalescent COVID-19 samples took place in the United States, Italy and Spain. PBMCs, B-cell-depleted T cells, or T cells were the source of the cDNA or gDNA that made up the material.

This CDR3 has 15 amino acids. Germline V gives CDR1 SGHRS, CDR2 YFSETQ. V was cut by 0 bases and J by 0 bases, with 4 bases left in between. Original processing methods: How many nucleated cells were present was estimated from reference gene primer amplification. Profiling relied on immunoSEQ multiplex PCR, and the TCRdb table lists in-frame clones only, not all of them. The D gene and trimming were derived from the DNA, and the V and J assignments and clone size from that table. This sample has around 40,000 clones; around 90% occur once, and the top ten carry around a sixth. This sequence originates from a woman aged 25 to 39 in a cohort sampled during active COVID-19. V usage is TRBV5-1 and J usage is TRBJ2-6, with unresolved D. Sequences were obtained from peripheral blood. This CDR3 reads CASSLVLSGANVLTF. CDR3 bases: TGCGCCAGCAGCTTGGTTCTCTCTGGGGCCAACGTCCTGACTTTC.